What follows are 9 T cell receptor beta chains derived from one specimen sequenced in a study of blood T cell repertoires in COVID-19. Only in-frame clones appear in the TCRdb table, and some are missing; sequencing was by immunoSEQ multiplex PCR. The sample carries under 300,000 clones, around 91% recorded once. The sequenced sample consisted of PBMCs or T cells enriched from blood (not recorded which). These receptor sequences come from a woman aged 18-29 years who had recovered from COVID-19.

This CDR3 reads CASSLRSGGGAGELFF. CDR3 coding DNA: TGCGCCAGCAGCTTGAGGTCTGGCGGGGGGGCCGGGGAGCTGTTTTTT. This chain links TRBV5-1 with TRBJ2-2, with 9 bases lining up with TRBD2. There are 16 residues in the CDR3. The junction had 7 bases not matched to a gene; V was cut back by 1 base and J by 6 bases. The germline V gene encodes CDR1 SGHRS and CDR2 YFSETQ.

The rearrangement links TRBV6-5 to TRBJ2-2; 9 bases are shared with TRBD1. This CDR3 contains 15 residues. V trimming: 7 bases; J trimming: 3 bases; junction bases outside the gene matches: 6. In germline, CDR1 is MNHEY, CDR2 SVGAGI. The CDR3 loop reads CASIPGQGYTGELFF. DNA of the CDR3: TGTGCCAGCATTCCGGGACAGGGCTACACCGGGGAGCTGTTTTTT.

This clone was counted once. The chain carries TRBV7-8 and TRBJ2-7, with TRBD1 identical over 12 bases. J was trimmed by 5 bases and V by 6 bases; bases with no gene match: 2. CDR3 size: 13 residues. Looked up from germline, CDR1 is SGHVS and CDR2 is FQNEAQ. In DNA, the CDR3 is TGTGCCAGCAGAGGGACAGGGGGCCACGAGCAGTACTTC. This sequence encodes CASRGTGGHEQYF.

The genes are TRBV5-6 and TRBJ1-2; a possible D gene is TRBD1 (6 bases). Trimming cost V 2 bases and J 2 bases, with 7 bases left between them. The CDR3 sequence is 13 residues long. CDR1 and CDR2 from the germline V gene are SGHDT and YYEEEE. This CDR3 reads CASSLGQNYGYTF. The CDR3 nucleotides read TGTGCCAGCAGCTTAGGACAGAACTATGGCTACACCTTC.

The rearrangement joins TRBV28 to TRBJ2-5; 9 bases align to TRBD2. Trimming removed 5 bases from V and 0 bases from J; junction bases left unmatched: 25. This CDR3 comprises 22 residues. In germline, CDR1 is MDHEN, CDR2 SYDVKM. The CDR3 region is CASSPAPTGLYAGGPHQETQYF. CDR3 in DNA: TGTGCCAGCAGTCCCGCCCCGACAGGACTCTACGCGGGGGGGCCCCACCAAGAGACCCAGTACTTC.

The rearrangement joins TRBV27 to TRBJ2-3, with D perhaps matching TRBD2 (5 bases). Trimming took 7 bases from V and 0 from J, leaving 17 bases between them. This CDR3 contains 16 residues. Germline V lookup: CDR1 MNHEY, CDR2 SMNVEV (reference sequence). CDR3 DNA sequence: TGTGCCAGCACCCCCACCGGACGGGGAAGCACAGATACGCAGTATTTT. It codes for CASTPTGRGSTDTQYF.

J is TRBJ2-1 and V is TRBV19, with 10 nucleotides matching TRBD1. Germline V lookup: CDR1 LNHDA, CDR2 SQIVND (reference sequence). J gave up 5 bases and V 1 base, and 2 bases lay outside the gene matches. This CDR3 region has 15 residues. The CDR3 loop reads CASSIGGTGDNEQFF. CDR3 sequence (DNA): TGTGCCAGTAGTATAGGAGGGACAGGGGACAATGAGCAGTTCTTC. The full variable domain, rest sourced from reference TRBV19 and TRBJ2-1, is DGGITQSPKYLFRKEGQNVTLSCEQNLNHDAMYWYRQDPGQGLRLIYYSQIVNDFQKGDIAEGYSVSREKKESFPLTVTSAQKNPTAFYLCASSIGGTGDNEQFFGPGTRLTVL.

V usage is TRBV9 and J usage is TRBJ1-1; D is unclear. The CDR3 length is 14 residues. Trimming removed 3 bases at V and 1 base at J, with 10 bases between. Germline lookup yields CDR1 SGDLS and CDR2 YYNGEE. The CDR3 loop reads CASSATTGNTEAFF. The DNA for the CDR3 is TGTGCCAGCAGCGCCACCACTGGGAACACTGAAGCTTTCTTT.

This clone was observed once. V and J are TRBV28 and TRBJ1-1; no reliable D call. The CDR3 runs to 13 residues. The V end lost 6 bases, the J end lost 5 bases, and 13 bases lay between the germline ends. Looked up from germline, CDR1 is MDHEN and CDR2 is SYDVKM. CDR3 residues: CASSAGFLTEAFF. The CDR3 region has the DNA TGTGCCAGCAGCGCCGGTTTTTTGACTGAAGCTTTCTTT.